The 12 T cell receptor beta chains in this list originate from one sample, sequenced in a study of blood T cell repertoires in COVID-19. Method: immunoSEQ multiplex PCR; TCRdb's copy keeps in-frame clones and lacks some. The table shows under 250,000 clones, with 88% occurring only once. Sequenced material: peripheral blood. The receptors stem from a woman aged 30 to 39 with COVID-19, enrolled during active disease.

The V and J genes are TRBV29-1 and TRBJ2-1; TRBD1 matches at 9 bases. The CDR3 is 13 residues long. V was clipped by 7 bases and J by 8 bases; unmatched bases: 9. The V gene's germline CDR1 is SQVTM and CDR2 ANQGSEA. The CDR3 nucleotides are TGCAGCGGACACAGGGGGCTGGAGGATGAGCAGTTCTTC. This encodes CSGHRGLEDEQFF.

This chain links TRBV24-1 with TRBJ2-1; no firm D call. The CDR3 totals 13 residues. Germline V lookup: CDR1 KGHDR, CDR2 SFDVKD. The V end was cut by 5 bases, the J end by 6 bases, with 10 bases between. CDR3 region: CATSGLPGNEQFF. Here the CDR3 DNA reads TGTGCCACCAGTGGGCTCCCAGGCAATGAGCAGTTCTTC.

This sequence joins TRBV6-6 and TRBJ2-1, with 8 bases identical to TRBD2. The ends lost 10 bases at V and 7 bases at J; junction bases unmatched: 15. The CDR3 is 15 residues long. Germline assignment: CDR1 MNHNY and CDR2 SVGAGI (reference sequence). This chain's CDR3 is CAILRDGRAINEQFF. The DNA of the CDR3 is TGTGCCATCTTGCGGGACGGGAGGGCCATAAATGAGCAGTTCTTC.

J is TRBJ2-7 and V is TRBV5-5; weak D call: TRBD2 (5 bases). Trimming took 2 bases from V and 1 from J, leaving 7 bases between them. CDR1 is SGHKS and CDR2 is YYEKEE in the germline V gene (reference sequence). The CDR3 has 13 residues. The CDR3 here is CASSFGGSYEQYV. The CDR3 DNA sequence: TGTGCCAGCAGCTTCGGCGGGTCCTACGAGCAGTACGTC.

The chain recombines TRBV28 with TRBJ1-1; D remains unclear. The CDR3 is made up of 14 amino acids. Trimming removed 0 bases at V and 1 base at J, with 6 bases between. Germline V gives CDR1 MDHEN, CDR2 SYDVKM. CDR3 in DNA: TGTGCCAGCAGTTTATGGGGAGGGAACACTGAAGCTTTCTTT. It is translated as CASSLWGGNTEAFF.

V is TRBV1 and J is TRBJ2-3; TRBD2, the D gene given by the table, was not confirmed from the DNA. TRBV1 is flagged as a pseudogene. The CDR3 spans 17 residues. The CDR3 is CTSSHSSGGAYSDTQYF. DNA of the CDR3: TGCACCAGCAGCCATTCCAGCGGGGGGGCCTACAGCGATACGCAGTATTTT.

The V gene is TRBV3-1 (or the pseudogene TRBV3-2), the J gene TRBJ1-1, with TRBD1 identical over 7 bases. Trimming took 1 base from V and 7 from J; bases not matched to a gene: 3. Germline V gene sequence: CDR1 LGHDT, CDR2 YNNKEL (reference sequence). The CDR3 sequence is 13 residues long. The DNA of the CDR3 is TGTGCCAGCAGCCAAGCAACAGGGGTTGAAGCTTTCTTT. This codes for CASSQATGVEAFF.

The chain combines TRBV2 with TRBJ1-6; TRBD1 is a possible D gene (6 bases). This CDR3 is 16 amino acids long. V lost 3 bases, J lost 0 bases, and 9 bases lay in between. Germline V gene lookup returns CDR1 SNHLY and CDR2 FYNNEI. The CDR3 loop is CASSDSRGSYNSPLHF. In nucleotides, the CDR3 is TGTGCCAGCAGTGACAGCAGGGGCTCCTATAATTCACCCCTCCACTTT. Filled out from reference TRBV2 and TRBJ1-6, the complete variable domain reads EPEVTQTPSHQVTQMGQEVILRCVPISNHLYFYWYRQILGQKVEFLVSFYNNEISEKSEIFDDQFSVERPDGSNFTLKIRSTKLEDSAMYFCASSDSRGSYNSPLHFGNGTRLTVT.

The chain is built from TRBV19 and TRBJ1-4; 7 nucleotides line up with TRBD1. Germline-derived CDR1 and CDR2 are LNHDA and SQIVND (reference sequence). The V gene end was trimmed by 7 bases and the J gene end by 4 bases; junction bases not matched to a gene: 9. This CDR3 contains 15 residues. CDR3 sequence reads: CASNRGGRVNEKLFF. DNA for the CDR3: TGTGCCAGTAACAGGGGCGGGAGGGTTAATGAAAAACTGTTTTTT.

This clone was seen just once. The chain is built from TRBV7-9 and TRBJ2-3; D ambiguous. CDR3 size: 14 residues. Germline V gives CDR1 SEHNR, CDR2 FQNEAQ (reference sequence). Deletions cut 4 bases from V and 0 bases from J, with 8 bases between. The CDR3 region is CASSSERSTDTQYF. CDR3 bases: TGTGCCAGCAGCTCGGAGCGAAGCACAGATACGCAGTATTTT.

The V gene is TRBV9, the J gene TRBJ1-2; D is ambiguous. The CDR3 consists of 12 residues. Germline CDR1 reads SGDLS; CDR2 reads YYNGEE. Trimming took 4 bases from V and 6 from J, leaving 10 bases between them. The CDR3 here is CASSPRSDGYTF. CDR3 coding DNA: TGTGCCAGCAGCCCTCGGTCGGATGGCTACACCTTC.

This rearrangement joins TRBV19 to TRBJ1-5; 7 nucleotides agree with TRBD1. Per germline, CDR1 LNHDA and CDR2 SQIVND (reference sequence). The CDR3 extends over 14 amino acids. V shed 10 bases, J shed 2 bases, and the junction held 8 bases outside the gene matches. CDR3 sequence: CATTGAGGNQPQHF. CDR3 nucleotide sequence: TGTGCCACCACAGGGGCGGGTGGCAATCAGCCCCAGCATTTT.